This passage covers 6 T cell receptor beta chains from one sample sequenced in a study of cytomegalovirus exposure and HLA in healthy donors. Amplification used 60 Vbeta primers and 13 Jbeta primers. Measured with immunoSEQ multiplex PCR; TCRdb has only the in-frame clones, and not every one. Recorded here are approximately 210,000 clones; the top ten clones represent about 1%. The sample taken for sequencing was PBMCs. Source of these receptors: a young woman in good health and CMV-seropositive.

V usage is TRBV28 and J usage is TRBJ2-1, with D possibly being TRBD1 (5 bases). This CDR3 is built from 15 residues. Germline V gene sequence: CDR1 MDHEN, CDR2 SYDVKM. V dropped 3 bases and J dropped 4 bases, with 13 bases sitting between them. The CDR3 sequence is CASSLPRQLYNEQFF. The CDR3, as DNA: TGTGCCAGCAGTTTGCCGAGACAGCTTTACAATGAGCAGTTCTTC.

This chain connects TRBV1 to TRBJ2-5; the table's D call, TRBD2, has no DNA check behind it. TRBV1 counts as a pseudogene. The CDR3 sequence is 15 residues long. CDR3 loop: CTSSQERGGRETQYF. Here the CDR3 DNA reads TGCACCAGCAGCCAAGAACGGGGGGGGCGGGAGACCCAGTACTTC.

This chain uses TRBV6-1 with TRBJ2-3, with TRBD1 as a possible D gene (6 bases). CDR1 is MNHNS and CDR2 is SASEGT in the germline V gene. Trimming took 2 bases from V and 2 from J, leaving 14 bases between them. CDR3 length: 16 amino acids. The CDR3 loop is CASSEKVRGYTDTQYF. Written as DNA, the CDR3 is TGTGCCAGCAGTGAAAAGGTCAGGGGATACACAGATACGCAGTATTTT.

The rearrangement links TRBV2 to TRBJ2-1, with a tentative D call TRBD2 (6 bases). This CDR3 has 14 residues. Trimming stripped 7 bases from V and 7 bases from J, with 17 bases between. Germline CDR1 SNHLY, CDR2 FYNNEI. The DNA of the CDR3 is TGTGCCAGCAAGGCGGAGGGGATGCGGAATGAGCAGTTCTTC. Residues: CASKAEGMRNEQFF.

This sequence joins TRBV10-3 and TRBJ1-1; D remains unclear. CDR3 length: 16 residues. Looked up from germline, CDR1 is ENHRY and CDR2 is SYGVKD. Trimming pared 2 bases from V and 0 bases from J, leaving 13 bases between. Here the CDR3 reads CAISEPGIALNTEAFF. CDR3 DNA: TGTGCCATCAGTGAGCCCGGGATCGCTCTGAACACTGAAGCTTTCTTT.

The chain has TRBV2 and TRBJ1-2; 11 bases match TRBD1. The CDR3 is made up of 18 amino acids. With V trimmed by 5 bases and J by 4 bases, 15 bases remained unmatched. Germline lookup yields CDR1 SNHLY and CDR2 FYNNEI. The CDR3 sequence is CASSRSGQGVSAPYGYTF. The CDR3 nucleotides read TGTGCCAGCAGTCGATCGGGACAGGGGGTCTCGGCTCCCTATGGCTACACCTTC.